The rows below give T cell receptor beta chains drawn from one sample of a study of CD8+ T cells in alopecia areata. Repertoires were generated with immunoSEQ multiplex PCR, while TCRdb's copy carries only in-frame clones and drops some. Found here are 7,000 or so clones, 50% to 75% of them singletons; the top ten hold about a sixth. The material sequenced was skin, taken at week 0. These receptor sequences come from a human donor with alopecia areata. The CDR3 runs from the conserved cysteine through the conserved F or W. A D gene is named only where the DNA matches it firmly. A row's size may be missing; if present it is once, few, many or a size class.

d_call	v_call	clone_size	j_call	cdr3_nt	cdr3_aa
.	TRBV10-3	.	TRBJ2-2	TGTGCCATCAGTGTTGAGGGGGACACCGGGGAGCTGTTTTTT	CAISVEGDTGELFF
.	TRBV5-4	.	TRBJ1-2	TGTGCCAGCAGCCAAGAGGGGAGCTATGGCTACACCTTC	CASSQEGSYGYTF
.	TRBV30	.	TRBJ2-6	TGTGCCTGGAGTCGTCCCTTTCCTGGGGCCAACGTCCTGACTTTC	CAWSRPFPGANVLTF
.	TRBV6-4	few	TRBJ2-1	TGTGCCAGCAGTGACGCCGGCACAGAAATCAATGAGCAGTTCTTC	CASSDAGTEINEQFF
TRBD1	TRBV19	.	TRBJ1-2	TGTGCCAGTAACCAGGGGGACGCCTTCTCCTACTATGGCTACACCTTC	CASNQGDAFSYYGYTF
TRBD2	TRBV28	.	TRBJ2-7	TGTGCCAGCAGTCCTCTCAGCGGGATAAGAACCTACGAGCAGTACTTC	CASSPLSGIRTYEQYF
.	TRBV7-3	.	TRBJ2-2	TGTGCCAGCAGCTTATGGGGAACCTACACCGGGGAGCTGTTTTTT	CASSLWGTYTGELFF
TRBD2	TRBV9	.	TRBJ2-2	TGTGCCAGCAGCTTCAGCGGGAGGGCACGGGGGGAGCTGTTTTTT	CASSFSGRARGELFF
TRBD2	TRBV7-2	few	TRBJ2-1	TGTGCCAGCAGCTTAGTTCTTCCGGGACTAGCGAGTGGTGAGCAGTTCTTC	CASSLVLPGLASGEQFF
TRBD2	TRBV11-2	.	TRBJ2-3	TGTGCCAGCAGCTTAGCGGGGGGACCCACCACAGATACGCAGTATTTT	CASSLAGGPTTDTQYF
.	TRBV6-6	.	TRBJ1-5	TGTGCCAGCAGTTACGGACTCTCGGGTAGGCCCCAGCATTTT	CASSYGLSGRPQHF
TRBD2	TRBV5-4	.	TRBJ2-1	TGTGCCAGCAGCCCTCCGGGACTAGCGGTTTACAATGAGCAGTTCTTC	CASSPPGLAVYNEQFF
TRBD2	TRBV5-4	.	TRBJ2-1	TGTGCCAGCAGCTCAAAGCGGGAGGGGGAAAATGAGCAGTTCTTC	CASSSKREGENEQFF
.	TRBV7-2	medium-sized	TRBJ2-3	TGTGCCAGCGGCACTAGCACAGATACGCAGTATTTT	CASGTSTDTQYF
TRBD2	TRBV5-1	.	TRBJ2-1	TGCGCCAGCAGCTTGGGGACTAGCGGGAGTATTGAGCAGTTCTTC	CASSLGTSGSIEQFF
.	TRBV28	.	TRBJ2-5	TGTGCCAGCAGTAAAGTCCTGGGGGCCCAGTACTTC	CASSKVLGAQYF
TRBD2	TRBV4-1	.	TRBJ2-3	TGCGCCAGCAGGGCGACGGGGGGAGATACGCAGTATTTT	CASRATGGDTQYF
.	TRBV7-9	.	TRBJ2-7	TGTGCCAGTTTGTCCGACATTGCCTACGAGCAGTACTTC	CASLSDIAYEQYF
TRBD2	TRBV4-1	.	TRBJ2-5	TGCGCCAGCAGCCAAGATGGGCGGGGGGCGTTCTTCCAAGAGACCCAGTACTTC	CASSQDGRGAFFQETQYF
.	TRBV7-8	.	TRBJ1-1	TGTGCCAGCAGCAGAAGCGGTGAAGCTTTCTTT	CASSRSGEAFF
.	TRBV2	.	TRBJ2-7	TGTGCCAGCACTACCATGCCAGGGAGAGACTACGAGCAGTACTTC	CASTTMPGRDYEQYF
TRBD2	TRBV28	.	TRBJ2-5	TGTGCCAGCAGTTTCCCTGGACTAGCTGGAGAGACCCAGTACTTC	CASSFPGLAGETQYF
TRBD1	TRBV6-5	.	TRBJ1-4	TGTGCCAGCAGTTCCTGGGACAGGGGGCATGAAAAACTGTTTTTT	CASSSWDRGHEKLFF
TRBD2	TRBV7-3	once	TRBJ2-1	TGTGCCGGCAGCCCCGGACTAGCGGGAGCGTCTTCCTACAATGAGCAGTTCTTC	CAGSPGLAGASSYNEQFF
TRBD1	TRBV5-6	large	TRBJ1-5	TGTGCCAGCAGCTTGGGAATGGGGACAGGGGGCGGGCCCCAGCATTTT	CASSLGMGTGGGPQHF
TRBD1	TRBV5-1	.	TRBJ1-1	TGCGCCAGCAGCTTGGTCGACAGGGGGCGGACTGAAGCTTTCTTT	CASSLVDRGRTEAFF
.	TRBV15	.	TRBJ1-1	TGTGCCACCAGCAGAGATAGTGTCAGGGTGTGGACTGAAGCTTTCTTT	CATSRDSVRVWTEAFF
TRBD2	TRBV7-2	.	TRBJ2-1	TGTGCCAGCAGCTTAGTCAGGTCTAGCGGGGGGGCGGATCAGTTCTTC	CASSLVRSSGGADQFF
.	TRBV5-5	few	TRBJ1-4	TGTGCCAGCAGCTTGGTACCGGGGGAAGGTGAAAAACTGTTTTTT	CASSLVPGEGEKLFF
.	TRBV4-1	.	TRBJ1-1	TGCGCCAGCAGCCCCCTACCCGGAGCAGGGACTACCCCGAACACTGAAGCTTTCTTT	CASSPLPGAGTTPNTEAFF
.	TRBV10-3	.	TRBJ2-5	TGTGCCATCAGTGACGGAGGGGCAGCACAAGAGACCCAGTACTTC	CAISDGGAAQETQYF
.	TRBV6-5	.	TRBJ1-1	TGTGCCAGCAACTCCTGGGGCACTGAAGCTTTCTTT	CASNSWGTEAFF
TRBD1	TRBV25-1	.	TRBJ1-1	TGTGCCAGCAGTAGGGACAGGGGGATCGGCGTTGAAGCTTTCTTT	CASSRDRGIGVEAFF
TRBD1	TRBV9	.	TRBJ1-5	TGTGCCAGCAGCGCCGGGACAGGGTTTAATCAGCCCCAGCATTTT	CASSAGTGFNQPQHF
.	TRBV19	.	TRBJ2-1	TGTGCCAGTAGTATTGATCAGGGAGAAGGGTATGAGCAGTTCTTC	CASSIDQGEGYEQFF
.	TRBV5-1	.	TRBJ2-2	TGCGCCAGCAGCTCCCCGTCGGGCAGGATTGCGAACACCGGGGAGCTGTTTTTT	CASSSPSGRIANTGELFF
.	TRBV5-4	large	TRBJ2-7	TGTGCCAGCAGCTCCCTCGGGACCCACAGCTCCTACGAGCAGTACTTC	CASSSLGTHSSYEQYF
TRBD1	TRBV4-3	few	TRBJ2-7	TGCGCCAGCAGCTTTTCCGGGACAGGGGAGTCTTACGAGCAGTACTTC	CASSFSGTGESYEQYF
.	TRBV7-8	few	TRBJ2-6	TGTGCCAGCAGCTTAGTTGGCCTAGTAAAGGTCCTGACTTTC	CASSLVGLVKVLTF